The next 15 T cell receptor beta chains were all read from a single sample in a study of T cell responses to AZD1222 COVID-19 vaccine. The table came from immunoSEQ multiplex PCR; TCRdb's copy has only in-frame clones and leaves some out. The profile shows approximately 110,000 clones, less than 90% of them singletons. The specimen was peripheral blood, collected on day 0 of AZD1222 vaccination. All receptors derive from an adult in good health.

CDR3: CASSLEQGWSPLHF. CDR3 coding DNA: TGTGCCAGCAGTTTAGAACAGGGCTGGTCACCCCTCCACTTT. The gene calls are TRBV28 and TRBJ1-6; tentative D call: TRBD1 (6 bases). The length of the CDR3 is 14 residues. The V end lost 2 bases, the J end lost 10 bases, and 12 bases lay between the germline ends. Germline assignment: CDR1 MDHEN and CDR2 SYDVKM.

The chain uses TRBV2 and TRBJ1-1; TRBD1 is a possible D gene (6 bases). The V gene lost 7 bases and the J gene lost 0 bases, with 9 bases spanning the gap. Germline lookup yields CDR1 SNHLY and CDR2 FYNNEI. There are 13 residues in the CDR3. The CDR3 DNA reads TGTGCCAGCATTGGGACATTGAACACTGAAGCTTTCTTT. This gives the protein CASIGTLNTEAFF.

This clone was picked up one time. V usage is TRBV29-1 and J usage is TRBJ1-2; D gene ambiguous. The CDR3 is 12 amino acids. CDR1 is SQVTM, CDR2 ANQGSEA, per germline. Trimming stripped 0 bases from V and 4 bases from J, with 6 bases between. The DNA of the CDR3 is TGCAGCGTTGAAGACGGCGGCTATGGCTACACCTTC. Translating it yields CSVEDGGYGYTF.

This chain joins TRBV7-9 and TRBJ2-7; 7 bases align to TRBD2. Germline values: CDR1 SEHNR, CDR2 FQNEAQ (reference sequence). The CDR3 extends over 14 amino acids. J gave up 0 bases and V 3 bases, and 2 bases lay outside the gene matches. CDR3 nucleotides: TGTGCCAGCAGCTTGGGGGGGAACTCCTACGAGCAGTACTTC. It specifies CASSLGGNSYEQYF.

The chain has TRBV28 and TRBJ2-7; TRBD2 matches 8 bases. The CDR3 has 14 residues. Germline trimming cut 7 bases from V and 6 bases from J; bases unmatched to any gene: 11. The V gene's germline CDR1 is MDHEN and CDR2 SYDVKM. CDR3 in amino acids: CASTASGGATEQYF. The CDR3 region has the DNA TGTGCCAGCACCGCCTCGGGGGGGGCAACCGAGCAGTACTTC.

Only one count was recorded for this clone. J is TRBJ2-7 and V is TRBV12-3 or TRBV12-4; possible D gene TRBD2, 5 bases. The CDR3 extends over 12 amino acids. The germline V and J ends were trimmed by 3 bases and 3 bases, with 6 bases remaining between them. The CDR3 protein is CASSLGSYEQYF. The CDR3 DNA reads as TGTGCCAGCAGTTTGGGGAGCTACGAGCAGTACTTC.

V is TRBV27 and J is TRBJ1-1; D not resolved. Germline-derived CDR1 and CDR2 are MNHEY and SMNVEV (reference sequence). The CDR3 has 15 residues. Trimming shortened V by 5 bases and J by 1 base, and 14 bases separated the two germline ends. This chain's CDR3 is CASSAGALENTEAFF. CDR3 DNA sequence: TGTGCCAGCAGTGCCGGTGCCCTCGAGAACACTGAAGCTTTCTTT.

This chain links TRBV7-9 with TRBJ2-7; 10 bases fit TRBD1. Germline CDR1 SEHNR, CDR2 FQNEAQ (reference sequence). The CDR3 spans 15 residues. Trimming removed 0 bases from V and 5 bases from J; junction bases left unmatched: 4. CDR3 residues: CASSLAGQGWDEQYF. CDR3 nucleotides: TGTGCCAGCAGCTTAGCGGGACAGGGGTGGGACGAGCAGTACTTC.

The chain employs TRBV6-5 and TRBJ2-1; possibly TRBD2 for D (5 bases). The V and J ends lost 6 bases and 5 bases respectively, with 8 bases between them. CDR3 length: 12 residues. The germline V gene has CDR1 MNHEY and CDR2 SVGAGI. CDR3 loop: CASSPGDNEQFF. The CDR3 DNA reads TGTGCCAGCAGCCCCGGGGACAATGAGCAGTTCTTC.

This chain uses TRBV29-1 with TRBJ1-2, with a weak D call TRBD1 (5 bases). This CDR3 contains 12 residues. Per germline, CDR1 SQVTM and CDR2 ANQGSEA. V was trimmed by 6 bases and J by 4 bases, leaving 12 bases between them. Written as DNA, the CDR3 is TGCAGCGTGGACAAAGGCGGCTATGGCTACACCTTC. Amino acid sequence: CSVDKGGYGYTF.

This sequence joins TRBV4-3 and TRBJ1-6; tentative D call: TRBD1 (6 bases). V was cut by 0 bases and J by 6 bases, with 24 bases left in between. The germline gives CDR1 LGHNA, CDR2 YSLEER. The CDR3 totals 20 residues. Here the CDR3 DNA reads TGCGCCAGCAGCCAAGAAAGATTGGGGGCGCAGACCCACCTTAATTCACCCCTCCACTTT. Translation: CASSQERLGAQTHLNSPLHF.

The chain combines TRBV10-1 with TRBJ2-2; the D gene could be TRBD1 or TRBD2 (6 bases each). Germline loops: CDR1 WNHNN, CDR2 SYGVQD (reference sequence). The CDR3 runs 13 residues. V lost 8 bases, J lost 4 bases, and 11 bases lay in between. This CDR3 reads CASSGAITGELFF. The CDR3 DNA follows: TGCGCCAGCTCGGGGGCGATCACCGGGGAGCTGTTTTTT.

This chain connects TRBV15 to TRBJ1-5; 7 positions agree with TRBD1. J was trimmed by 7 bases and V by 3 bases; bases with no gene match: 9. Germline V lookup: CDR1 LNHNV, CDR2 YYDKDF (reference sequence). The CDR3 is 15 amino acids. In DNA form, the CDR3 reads TGTGCCACCAGCAGGGAGACAGGGAGAATCCAGCCCCAGCATTTT. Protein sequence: CATSRETGRIQPQHF.

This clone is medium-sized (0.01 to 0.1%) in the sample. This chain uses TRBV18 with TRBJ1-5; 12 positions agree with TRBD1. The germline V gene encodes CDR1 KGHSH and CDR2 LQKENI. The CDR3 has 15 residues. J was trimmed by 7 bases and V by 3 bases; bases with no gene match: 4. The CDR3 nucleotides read TGTGCCAGCTCACCCGGGACAGGGGGCGAGCAGCCCCAGCATTTT. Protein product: CASSPGTGGEQPQHF.

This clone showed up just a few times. Here the CDR3 reads CASSEGPYEQYF. The CDR3 DNA reads as TGTGCCAGCAGCGAGGGACCCTACGAGCAGTACTTC. The V and J genes are TRBV7-9 and TRBJ2-7, with D tentatively TRBD1 or TRBD2 (5 bases each). Germline lookup yields CDR1 SEHNR and CDR2 FQNEAQ (reference sequence). V lost 5 bases, J lost 2 bases, and 7 bases lay in between. The CDR3 is made up of 12 amino acids.